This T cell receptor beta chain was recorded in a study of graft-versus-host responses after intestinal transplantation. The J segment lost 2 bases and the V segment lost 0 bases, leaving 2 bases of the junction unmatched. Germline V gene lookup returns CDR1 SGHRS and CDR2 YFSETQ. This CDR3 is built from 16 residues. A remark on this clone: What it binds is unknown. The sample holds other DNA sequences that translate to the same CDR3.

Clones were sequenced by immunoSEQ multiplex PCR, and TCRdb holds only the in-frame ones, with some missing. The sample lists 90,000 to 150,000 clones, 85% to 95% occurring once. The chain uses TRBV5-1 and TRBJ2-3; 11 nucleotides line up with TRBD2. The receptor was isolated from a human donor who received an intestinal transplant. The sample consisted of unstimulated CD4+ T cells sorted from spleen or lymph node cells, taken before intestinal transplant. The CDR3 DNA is TGCGCCAGCAGCTTGGCTAGCGGGAGGCTCACAGATACGCAGTATTTT. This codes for CASSLASGRLTDTQYF.